Shown below are 14 T cell receptor beta chains from a single sample sequenced in a study of beta chain features in type 1 diabetes (dated by TCRdb to about 2018). What the study reported, not specific to this receptor: In all four CD4+ subsets, TCRB CDR3 length was moderately but significantly shorter in type 1 diabetes patients.

Libraries were made using the immunoSEQ multiplex PCR assay. The entire isolated RNA was reverse transcribed using the High Capacity cDNA Reverse Transcription Kit, and thus expressed TCRB transcripts were sequenced. TCRdb took this table from immuneACCESS and kept in-frame rearrangements with V and J called. Such tables lack part of the clones; where checked against another copy, unresolved V genes explain under half of the gap, and the rest is unexplained. Here the sample has some 660,000 clones; around an eighth occur a single time. Less than 0.04% of the sample is taken by the ten largest. These receptors lack a known antigen. Specimen: naive CD4+ T cells from blood. This sample's cell subset or site label indicates: true naive CD4+ T cells. The source of these receptors is a man between 18 and 35 years old with type 1 diabetes.

The chain recombines TRBV28 with TRBJ2-7; weak D call: TRBD1 (7 bases). Deletions cut 7 bases from V and 4 bases from J, with 17 bases between. In germline, CDR1 is MDHEN, CDR2 SYDVKM. The CDR3 is 14 amino acids. This CDR3 reads CASNLRRGLYEQYF. The DNA for the CDR3 is TGTGCCAGCAACTTACGGAGGGGGCTGTACGAGCAGTACTTC.

The CDR3 reads CASSSWSGTEAFF. Here the CDR3 DNA reads TGTGCCAGCAGCTCCTGGAGCGGCACTGAAGCTTTCTTT. The chain carries TRBV13 and TRBJ1-1; D is ambiguous. Germline loops: CDR1 PRHDT, CDR2 FYEKMQ (reference sequence). V lost 4 bases and J 4 bases, leaving 10 bases between the germline ends. CDR3 length: 13 residues.

This clone has just a few counts. One junction end does not reproduce the germline sequence, and a read error may be involved. V usage is TRBV7-7 and J usage is TRBJ2-1, with unresolved D. Germline V CDR1 and CDR2: SSHAT, FNYEAQ (reference sequence). The CDR3 consists of 15 residues. This CDR3 reads CASSSHFGSYNEQFF. CDR3 nucleotides: TGTGCTAGCAGCTCCCACTTTGGCTCCTACAATGAGCAGTTCTTC.

There are a few counts of this clone. The same CDR3 is also encoded by other DNA sequences in this sample. The V and J genes are TRBV7-2 and TRBJ2-5, with D possibly TRBD1 on 5 matching bases. Germline V gene data show CDR1 as SGHTA and CDR2 as FQGNSA. Trimming shortened V by 6 bases and J by 5 bases, and 7 bases separated the two germline ends. The CDR3 consists of 11 residues. The CDR3 DNA reads as TGTGCCAGCAGGGGGCAGGAGACCCAGTACTTC. It translates to CASRGQETQYF.

This chain connects TRBV15 to TRBJ2-7; D call uncertain. V lost 0 bases and J 3 bases, leaving 9 bases between the germline ends. Germline lookup yields CDR1 LNHNV and CDR2 YYDKDF (reference sequence). CDR3 length: 14 amino acids. CDR3 nucleotides: TGTGCCACCAGCAGAGAAGCTATGAGCTACGAGCAGTACTTC. It is translated as CATSREAMSYEQYF.

The chain employs TRBV7-9 and TRBJ1-2; unclear D gene. V gave up 5 bases and J gave up 8 bases, with 12 bases separating them. CDR1 and CDR2 from the germline V gene are SEHNR and FQNEAQ (reference sequence). There are 12 residues in the CDR3. This CDR3 is CASSPNLWGYTF. The CDR3 nucleotides read TGTGCCAGCAGCCCGAACCTATGGGGCTACACCTTC.

This clone was observed a few times. The chain uses TRBV18 and TRBJ2-1; weak D call: TRBD2 (5 bases). Germline V gene lookup returns CDR1 KGHSH and CDR2 LQKENI. V was cut by 3 bases and J by 2 bases, with 11 bases left in between. CDR3 length equals 15 residues. CDR3 nucleotides: TGTGCCAGCTCACCCGAAACCGGGACCTACAATGAGCAGTTCTTC. This codes for CASSPETGTYNEQFF.

The J gene is TRBJ1-2, the V gene TRBV30, with D unclear. The germline CDR1 and CDR2 sequences are GTSNPN and SVGIG (reference sequence). CDR3 size: 10 residues. V dropped 5 bases and J dropped 7 bases, with 8 bases sitting between them. The CDR3 protein is CAWGPPGYTF. The DNA of the CDR3 is TGTGCCTGGGGCCCCCCTGGCTACACCTTC.

This clone was seen only once. The rearrangement uses TRBV4-3 and TRBJ1-2, with D perhaps matching TRBD1 (6 bases). CDR3 length equals 18 residues. V lost 1 base and J lost 4, with 22 bases in between. From germline, CDR1 is LGHNA and CDR2 YSLEER. This chain's CDR3 is CASSQVSGGGLEGYGYTF. The DNA of the CDR3 is TGCGCCAGCAGCCAAGTGTCGGGAGGGGGTTTAGAAGGCTATGGCTACACCTTC.

The chain joins TRBV30 to TRBJ2-1; possible D gene TRBD1, 6 bases. Trimming took 6 bases from V and 12 from J, leaving 15 bases between them. This CDR3 has 11 amino acids. Per the germline V gene, CDR1 is GTSNPN and CDR2 is SVGIG (reference sequence). CDR3 sequence (DNA): TGTGCCTGCTCCGGGGCCAGGGGGCAGTTCTTC. Its protein product is CACSGARGQFF.

This chain links TRBV7-9 with TRBJ2-5, with D tentatively TRBD2 (5 bases). The CDR3 length is 13 residues. The germline gives CDR1 SEHNR, CDR2 FQNEAQ (reference sequence). Trimming stripped 1 base from V and 5 bases from J, with 8 bases between. CDR3 loop: CASSLGGSETQYF. The CDR3 nucleotides read TGTGCCAGCAGCTTAGGAGGGTCCGAGACCCAGTACTTC.

This clone came up a few times. The chain carries TRBV4-3 and TRBJ1-4; D remains ambiguous. Germline-derived CDR1 and CDR2 are LGHNA and YSLEER. The V gene lost 1 base and the J gene lost 5 bases, with 5 bases spanning the gap. The CDR3 consists of 13 residues. The CDR3 DNA sequence: TGCGCCAGCAGCCAAGTAATCAATGAAAAACTGTTTTTT. Translation gives CASSQVINEKLFF.

This chain links TRBV5-1 with TRBJ2-1; D call uncertain. V lost 0 bases and J 5 bases, leaving 9 bases between the germline ends. Germline V CDR1 and CDR2: SGHRS, YFSETQ. This CDR3 region has 14 residues. The CDR3 bases are TGCGCCAGCAGCTTGGAGGCGGCCAACAATGAGCAGTTCTTC. As protein: CASSLEAANNEQFF.

This clone has a handful of counts. The chain combines TRBV7-3 with TRBJ1-6, with D tentatively TRBD1 (5 bases). The CDR3 has 13 amino acids. The germline V gene has CDR1 SGHTA and CDR2 FQGTGA. Trimming took 6 bases from V and 10 from J, leaving 13 bases between them. The CDR3 loop is CASSRDLMSPLHF. The CDR3 nucleotides are TGTGCCAGCAGTCGGGACCTGATGTCACCCCTCCACTTT. Together with reference TRBV7-3 and TRBJ1-6, the CDR3 gives the full variable domain: GAGVSQTPSNKVTEKGKYVELRCDPISGHTALYWYRQSLGQGPEFLIYFQGTGAADDSGLPNDRFFAVRPEGSVSTLKIQRTERGDSAVYLCASSRDLMSPLHFGNGTRLTVT.